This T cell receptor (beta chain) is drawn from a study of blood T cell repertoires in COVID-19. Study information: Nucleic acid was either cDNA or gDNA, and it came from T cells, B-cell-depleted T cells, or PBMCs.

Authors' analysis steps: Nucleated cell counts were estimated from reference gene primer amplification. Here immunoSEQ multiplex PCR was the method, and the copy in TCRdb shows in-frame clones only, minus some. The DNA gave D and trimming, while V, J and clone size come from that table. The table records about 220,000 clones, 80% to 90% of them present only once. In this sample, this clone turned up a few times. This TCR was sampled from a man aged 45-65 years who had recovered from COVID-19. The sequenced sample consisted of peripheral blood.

The CDR3 DNA follows: TGTGCCAGCAGCTCGTCTAGGGGCAGCAACATTCAGTACTTC. Translated, it gives CASSSSRGSNIQYF. The V call is TRBV7-2, the J call TRBJ2-4; tentatively, D is TRBD1 (5 bases). CDR1 is SGHTA and CDR2 is FQGNSA in the germline V gene. This CDR3 region has 14 residues. V was clipped by 4 bases and J by 7 bases, with 14 bases between them.